Listed below are T cell receptor beta chains from one sample, sequenced in a study of T cells in localized non-small cell lung cancer. The data were produced by immunoSEQ multiplex PCR, yet TCRdb's version contains in-frame clones alone and is incomplete. The table lists under 150,000 clones, about 90% of them singletons. The sequencing here drew on peripheral blood, taken before any cancer treatment. All receptors come from a female donor older than 55 with stage I lung adenocarcinoma. Each CDR3 is given with its conserved first and last residue. A D gene is named only where the DNA matches it firmly. Clone size is shown for a subset of rows, as once, few, many or a class of expanded clone.

J,D,size,V,CDR3,DNA
TRBJ2-5,TRBD1,once,TRBV28,CASSPRQGRLQETQYF,TGTGCCAGCAGTCCCCGACAGGGCCGCCTCCAAGAGACCCAGTACTTC
TRBJ2-7,.,.,TRBV6-1,CASSESMAGEQYF,TGTGCCAGCAGTGAGTCTATGGCCGGGGAGCAGTACTTC
TRBJ1-5,TRBD1,once,TRBV28,CASSITKGTGYSNQPQHF,TGTGCCAGCAGTATCACAAAAGGGACAGGGTATAGCAATCAGCCCCAGCATTTT
TRBJ2-1,TRBD1,.,TRBV6-4,CASSVLGTATNEQFF,TGTGCCAGCAGTGTCCTCGGGACAGCTACGAATGAGCAGTTCTTC
TRBJ1-2,TRBD1,.,TRBV28,CASSKRNRGPGYGYTF,TGTGCCAGCAGCAAGCGTAACAGGGGGCCGGGCTATGGCTACACCTTC
TRBJ2-7,TRBD2,.,TRBV29-1,CSARQGPSGSYEQYF,TGCAGCGCAAGACAGGGTCCTAGCGGGAGTTACGAGCAGTACTTC
TRBJ2-7,.,once,TRBV2,CASSVSLAGEQYF,TGTGCCAGCAGTGTTAGTCTAGCTGGCGAGCAGTACTTC
TRBJ1-3,.,.,TRBV10-3,CAISRGPRNTIYF,TGTGCCATCAGCCGAGGGCCTCGGAACACCATATATTTT
TRBJ1-1,.,.,TRBV9,CASSVHKNTEAFF,TGTGCCAGCAGCGTTCACAAGAACACTGAAGCTTTCTTT
TRBJ1-1,.,once,TRBV5-4,CASSLDTEAFF,TGTGCCAGCAGTTTGGACACTGAAGCTTTCTTT
TRBJ2-1,TRBD2,.,TRBV5-1,CASSLATTSAGDREQFF,TGCGCCAGCAGCTTGGCAACCACGTCAGCGGGAGATCGCGAGCAGTTCTTC
TRBJ1-4,.,.,TRBV7-3,CASKRGPGVREKLFF,TGTGCCAGCAAGAGAGGGCCCGGGGTGAGAGAAAAACTGTTTTTT
TRBJ2-7,.,.,TRBV18,CASSPLGGEQYF,TGTGCCAGCTCACCATTGGGGGGCGAGCAGTACTTC
TRBJ2-1,.,.,TRBV7-9,CASSEIGNEQFF,TGTGCCAGCAGCGAAATAGGGAATGAGCAGTTCTTC